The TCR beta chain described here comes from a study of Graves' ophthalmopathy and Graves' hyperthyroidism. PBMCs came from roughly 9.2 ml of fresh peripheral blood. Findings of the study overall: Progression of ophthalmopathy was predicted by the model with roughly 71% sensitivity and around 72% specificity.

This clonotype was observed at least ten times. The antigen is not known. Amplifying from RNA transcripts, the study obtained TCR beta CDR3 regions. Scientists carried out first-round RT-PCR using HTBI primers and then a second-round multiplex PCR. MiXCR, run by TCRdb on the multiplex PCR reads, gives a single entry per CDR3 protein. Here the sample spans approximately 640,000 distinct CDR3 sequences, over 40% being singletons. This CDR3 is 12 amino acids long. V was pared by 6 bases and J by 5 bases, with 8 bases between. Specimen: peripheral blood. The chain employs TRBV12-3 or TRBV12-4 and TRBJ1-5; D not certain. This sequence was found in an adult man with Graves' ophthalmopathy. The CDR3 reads CASSLGYQPQHF. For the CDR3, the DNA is TGTGCCAGCAGCTTGGGGTATCAGCCCCAGCATTTT.